This T cell receptor (beta chain) stems from a study of shared clonotypes between healthy human individuals. The data were produced by immunoSEQ multiplex PCR, yet TCRdb's version contains in-frame clones alone and is incomplete. The table records nearly 1,000,000 clones, 60% to 85% of them present only once. Donors comprised healthy HIV-negative adults lacking recent acute infections or vaccinations. With respect to this clone: As yet, its antigen is unknown.

Study observations and caveats: Sampling included only blood; tissue repertoires likely differ.

The source of this sequence is a man aged 18 to 30 in good health. Sequenced input: memory CD4+ T cells sorted from blood. As for subset: CD45RA-negative fraction.

CDR3 nucleotide sequence: TGTGCCAGCTCACCAACTAGCGGGATCCCTTCCGAGCAGTACTTC. This gives the protein CASSPTSGIPSEQYF. The chain joins TRBV18 to TRBJ2-7, with TRBD2 matching over 10 bases. The germline V gene has CDR1 KGHSH and CDR2 LQKENI. This CDR3 has 15 amino acids. Trimming at V came to 2 bases and at J to 6 bases, leaving 7 bases not matched to a gene.